One T cell receptor (beta chain) is described in this entry. The germline CDR1 and CDR2 sequences are LNHNV and YYDKDF (reference sequence). Trimming cost V 7 bases and J 4 bases; bases outside gene matches: 7. This CDR3 is built from 14 residues. This table comes from immunoSEQ multiplex PCR, and its TCRdb copy is limited to in-frame clones, with some not included. The table records more than 300,000 clones, 87% of them present only once. The entry originates in a study of blood T cell repertoires in COVID-19. Study context: There were acute and convalescent COVID-19 samples, and they came from the United States, Italy and Spain.

Participants, 18 to 89 years old, spanned around 25 US areas. The sequenced sample was PBMCs or T cells enriched from blood (not recorded which). This sequence was found in a woman aged 25 to 39 who had recovered from COVID-19. This chain links TRBV15 with TRBJ1-1, with 9 bases fitting TRBD1. CDR3 sequence (DNA): TGTGCCACCACCTTAGACAGGGGGTCCACTGAAGCTTTCTTT. Protein sequence: CATTLDRGSTEAFF.